The 16 T cell receptor beta chains below all came from one sample that was sequenced in a study of T-cell reconstitution after alpha-beta-depleted transplantation in children. Unique molecular identifiers were used in preparing the TCRbeta library. Using its own MiXCR run on the PCR reads, TCRdb lists one record per CDR3 protein. The sample holds 500,000 to 750,000 distinct CDR3 sequences, approximately 30% seen once. The sample was PBMCs, taken before TCRalphabeta/CD19-depleted stem cell transplant. The receptors were sampled from a boy younger than two with Wiskott-Aldrich syndrome, due to receive a stem cell transplant.

This clonotype occurred a few times. The rearrangement links TRBV5-1 to TRBJ2-5; D assignment may be TRBD1 or TRBD2 (5 bases each). The ends were cut back, 4 bases at V and 1 base at J, with 14 bases in the middle. This CDR3 region has 15 residues. Germline V lookup: CDR1 SGHRS, CDR2 YFSETQ. The CDR3: CASSPGRAGQETQYF. The CDR3 DNA sequence: TGCGCCAGCAGCCCGGGGCGGGCGGGCCAAGAGACCCAGTACTTC.

This clonotype came up once. The chain recombines TRBV20-1 with TRBJ2-7, with 10 bases lining up with TRBD1. Per germline, CDR1 DFQATT and CDR2 SNEGSKA (reference sequence). V gave up 6 bases and J gave up 5 bases; unmatched junction bases: 16. The CDR3 sequence is 16 residues long. CDR3 amino acids: CSAFDRGRNPWNEQYF. The CDR3 DNA reads as TGCAGTGCCTTCGACAGGGGGCGGAACCCATGGAACGAGCAGTACTTC.

This rearrangement joins TRBV5-1 to TRBJ2-2, with 9 bases lining up with TRBD1. The CDR3 has 17 amino acids. J lost 2 bases, V lost 4 bases, and 9 bases had no gene match. The V gene's germline CDR1 is SGHRS and CDR2 YFSETQ. CDR3 bases: TGCGCCAGCAGCCCAGGACAGGGGCTTTCAAACACCGGGGAGCTGTTTTTT. Translating it yields CASSPGQGLSNTGELFF. Drawing the rest from reference TRBV5-1 and TRBJ2-2, the complete variable domain is KAGVTQTPRYLIKTRGQQVTLSCSPISGHRSVSWYQQTPGQGLQFLFEYFSETQRNKGNFPGRFSGRQFSNSRSEMNVSTLELGDSALYLCASSPGQGLSNTGELFFGEGSRLTVL.

This clonotype has only a few counts. The chain combines TRBV12-3 or TRBV12-4 with TRBJ2-3, with 10 bases identical to TRBD2. The CDR3 extends over 17 amino acids. The V and J ends lost 5 bases and 1 base, in that order; junction bases with no gene match: 9. The CDR3 here is CASSRASGRGGTDTQYF. The CDR3 DNA is TGTGCCAGCAGTCGAGCTAGCGGGAGAGGAGGCACAGATACGCAGTATTTT.

This clonotype was seen a few times. The chain uses TRBV27 and TRBJ2-1; 13 bases are shared with TRBD2. The CDR3 spans 15 residues. Germline values: CDR1 MNHEY, CDR2 SMNVEV (reference sequence). Trimming cost V 7 bases and J 9 bases; bases outside gene matches: 9. Here the CDR3 DNA reads TGTGCCAGCAATATACCGGGACTAGCGGGGTCTGAGCAGTTCTTC. This codes for CASNIPGLAGSEQFF.

The chain combines TRBV20-1 with TRBJ2-5, with no clear D. V was trimmed by 0 bases and J by 7 bases, leaving 6 bases between them. The CDR3 consists of 11 residues. Germline V gene data show CDR1 as DFQATT and CDR2 as SNEGSKA (reference sequence). The CDR3 region is CSARDPATQYF. The CDR3 DNA reads as TGCAGTGCTAGAGATCCTGCGACCCAGTACTTC.

This clonotype was seen only a few times. This chain connects TRBV20-1 to TRBJ1-2, with D perhaps TRBD1 (5 bases). The CDR3 spans 12 residues. The V gene's germline CDR1 is DFQATT and CDR2 SNEGSKA (reference sequence). V dropped 6 bases and J dropped 4 bases, with 12 bases sitting between them. The DNA for the CDR3 is TGCAGTGCGAGGGGACCTATCTATGGCTACACCTTC. Amino acids: CSARGPIYGYTF.

This rearrangement joins TRBV30 to TRBJ2-5; D possibly corresponds to TRBD1 (5 bases). CDR1 GTSNPN and CDR2 SVGIG come from the germline V gene (reference sequence). This CDR3 has 15 residues. The germline V and J ends were trimmed by 0 bases and 2 bases, with 13 bases remaining between them. CDR3 sequence (DNA): TGTGCCTGGAGTGTACTTAAACAGGTACAAGAGACCCAGTACTTC. Protein product: CAWSVLKQVQETQYF.

This chain links TRBV20-1 with TRBJ2-1; weak D call: TRBD1 (6 bases). Trimming removed 5 bases from V and 2 bases from J, with 13 bases in between. Germline CDR1 is DFQATT and CDR2 is SNEGSKA (reference sequence). This CDR3 has 14 residues. The CDR3 bases are TGCAGTGCTGCAGACAGGACGACCTACAATGAGCAGTTCTTC. Translating gives CSAADRTTYNEQFF.

This clonotype came up a few times. The rearrangement uses TRBV6-1 and TRBJ2-2, with 8 bases aligning to TRBD2. Germline trimming cut 5 bases from V and 2 bases from J; bases unmatched to any gene: 7. Germline CDR1 and CDR2: MNHNS and SASEGT. The CDR3 extends over 16 amino acids. Here the CDR3 DNA reads TGTGCCAGCAGTCCATTGACTAGCGTCAACACCGGGGAGCTGTTTTTT. Protein product: CASSPLTSVNTGELFF.

The chain employs TRBV20-1 and TRBJ2-1, with TRBD2 matching over 8 bases. Germline-derived CDR1 and CDR2 are DFQATT and SNEGSKA (reference sequence). J gave up 7 bases and V 0 bases, and 8 bases lay outside the gene matches. The CDR3 sequence is 15 residues long. CDR3 region: CSARDTSGSANEQFF. DNA of the CDR3: TGCAGTGCTAGAGATACCAGCGGGAGTGCAAATGAGCAGTTCTTC.

This clonotype appeared a few times. V usage is TRBV12-3 or TRBV12-4 and J usage is TRBJ1-2; possible D gene TRBD1, 6 bases. This CDR3 contains 13 residues. Trimming shortened V by 6 bases and J by 4 bases, and 12 bases separated the two germline ends. This CDR3 is CASRRQDLYGYTF. The CDR3 coding sequence is TGTGCCAGCAGAAGACAGGACCTCTATGGCTACACCTTC.

This clonotype was seen a handful of times. This chain links TRBV12-3 or TRBV12-4 with TRBJ2-1; 8 positions agree with TRBD2. The V and J ends lost 0 bases and 6 bases, in that order; junction bases with no gene match: 4. The CDR3 contains 15 residues. Here the CDR3 reads CASSLAAGAGNEQFF. Written as DNA, the CDR3 is TGTGCCAGCAGTTTAGCAGCGGGAGCAGGCAATGAGCAGTTCTTC.

This clonotype was counted between two and nine times. The gene calls are TRBV5-1 and TRBJ2-3; no clear D. Germline CDR1 reads SGHRS; CDR2 reads YFSETQ. The CDR3 runs to 14 residues. V lost 5 bases to trimming and J lost 0 bases, with 10 bases between them. CDR3 residues: CASSFRSSTDTQYF. The DNA for the CDR3 is TGCGCCAGCAGTTTCAGGTCTAGCACAGATACGCAGTATTTT.

The chain employs TRBV7-3 and TRBJ2-1; D possibly corresponds to TRBD2 (6 bases). The CDR3 has 14 amino acids. Germline V gene sequence: CDR1 SGHTA, CDR2 FQGTGA. V lost 2 bases and J lost 15, with 20 bases in between. In DNA form, the CDR3 reads TGTGCCAGCAGCTTACCGGGACTCCAGTCGTCCCTGTTCTTC. It yields the protein CASSLPGLQSSLFF.

J is TRBJ1-1 and V is TRBV7-9; the D gene is possibly TRBD1 (5 bases). With 2 bases removed from V and 3 bases from J, the gap between germline ends came to 7 bases. Germline V CDR1 and CDR2: SEHNR, FQNEAQ (reference sequence). This CDR3 is 13 amino acids long. CDR3 nucleotides: TGTGCCAGCAGCTTACGACAGTACACTGAAGCTTTCTTT. Amino acids: CASSLRQYTEAFF.